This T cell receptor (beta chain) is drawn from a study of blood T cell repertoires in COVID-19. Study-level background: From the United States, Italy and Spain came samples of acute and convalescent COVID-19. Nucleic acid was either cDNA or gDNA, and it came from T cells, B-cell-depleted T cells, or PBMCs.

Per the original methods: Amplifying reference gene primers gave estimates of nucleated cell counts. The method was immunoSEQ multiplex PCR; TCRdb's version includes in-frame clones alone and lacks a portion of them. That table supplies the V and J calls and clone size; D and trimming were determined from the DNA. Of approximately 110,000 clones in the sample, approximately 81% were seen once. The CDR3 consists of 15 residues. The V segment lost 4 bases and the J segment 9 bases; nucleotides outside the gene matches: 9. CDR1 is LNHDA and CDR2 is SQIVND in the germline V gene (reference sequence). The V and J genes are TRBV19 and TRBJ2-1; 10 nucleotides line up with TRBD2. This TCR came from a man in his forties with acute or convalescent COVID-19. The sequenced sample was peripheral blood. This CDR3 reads CASSSPSGGPPEQFF. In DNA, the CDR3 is TGTGCCAGTAGTAGCCCTAGCGGGGGACCGCCTGAGCAGTTCTTC.